This is a list of T cell receptor beta chains from one sample in a study of blood T cells in healthy people across ages. TCRdb recomputed calls from the 5' RACE reads with MiXCR, one row per CDR3 protein. The table lists just under 750,000 distinct CDR3 sequences, 22% of them singletons. The sample comprised blood. These receptors originate from a man aged 65 to 79 in good health. CDR3s include the opening cysteine and the closing phenylalanine or tryptophan.

j_gene	v_gene	CDR3aa
TRBJ2-4	TRBV13	CASSLRQVRHIQYF
TRBJ2-3	TRBV5-8	CASSYHNVLSGSGTDTQYF
-	TRBV6-6	CASSPGQGNAETQYF
TRBJ1-4	TRBV5-1	CASSLRQGPATNEKLFF
TRBJ2-5	TRBV29-1	CSVGFLEETQYF
TRBJ2-5	TRBV20-1	CSARTGGEETQYF
-	TRBV7-2	CASSLAGTPFYNEQFF
TRBJ2-7	TRBV12-3/TRBV12-4	CASSLLGLAGYEQYF
TRBJ2-3	TRBV3-1	CASSQEGAGLPTDTQYF
TRBJ1-4	TRBV7-2	CASSSGQVPTNEKLFF
TRBJ1-2	TRBV29-1	CSVVGADYGYTF
TRBJ1-2	TRBV12-3/TRBV12-4	CASSRRGGGYTF
TRBJ2-1	TRBV10-1	CASTPRGQGGQFF
TRBJ1-3	TRBV12-3/TRBV12-4	CASSLDLSGNTIYF
TRBJ1-3	TRBV3-1	CASSPGHNGNTIYF
-	TRBV12-3/TRBV12-4	CASRTRGVDETQYF
TRBJ1-3	TRBV12-3/TRBV12-4	CASSLTSTGNTIYF
TRBJ2-3	TRBV12-3/TRBV12-4	CASSSPGTSKDGGTQYF